These 27 T cell receptor beta chains originate from one sample sequenced in a study of blood T cell repertoires in COVID-19 (TCRdb year 2020). Library preparation was by the immunoSEQ multiplex PCR assay. The source is immuneACCESS, and TCRdb retained only in-frame sequences with V and J called. Part of the clones is not carried over; for the studies checked, unresolved V genes explain less than half of this, and the remainder is unexplained. This sample has a few hundred thousand clones in its table, and about 82% of those were observed once. The top ten clones comprise approximately 4.1% of the sample. Specimen: peripheral blood. The receptor source for this set is a woman between 45 and 65 years old with active or convalescent COVID-19.

V and J are TRBV9 and TRBJ1-2; TRBD1 aligns across 8 bases. The CDR3 consists of 17 residues. The germline V gene has CDR1 SGDLS and CDR2 YYNGEE. The V gene end was trimmed by 1 base and the J gene end by 6 bases; junction bases not matched to a gene: 14. The CDR3 nucleotides read TGTGCCAGCAGCGTATTCGAGGGGGTGCAGGGGGCCGATGGCTACACCTTC. Translated: CASSVFEGVQGADGYTF.

The chain joins TRBV28 to TRBJ1-5, with 10 bases fitting TRBD1. Germline values: CDR1 MDHEN, CDR2 SYDVKM. The CDR3 contains 15 residues. V lost 5 bases and J lost 2; bases outside the gene matches: 3. CDR3 DNA sequence: TGTGCCAGCAGTCGGGACAGGGGTGGCAATCAGCCCCAGCATTTT. Amino acid sequence: CASSRDRGGNQPQHF.

With respect to this clone: Other DNA sequences in the sample encode the same CDR3. The chain links TRBV3-1 (or the pseudogene TRBV3-2) to TRBJ1-2; 9 bases agree with TRBD1. CDR1 and CDR2 from the germline V gene are LGHDT and YNNKEL (reference sequence). Unmatched junction bases numbered 0, after V lost 4 bases and J lost 0 bases. The CDR3 extends over 14 amino acids. CDR3 sequence (DNA): TGTGCCAGCAGCCGACAGGGGGCTAACTATGGCTACACCTTC. It is translated as CASSRQGANYGYTF.

The rearrangement links TRBV5-1 to TRBJ2-2, with D unresolved. With 4 bases removed from V and 1 base from J, the gap between germline ends came to 8 bases. This CDR3 has 14 residues. Germline V gene data show CDR1 as SGHRS and CDR2 as YFSETQ. The CDR3, as DNA: TGCGCCAGCAGCGGCAGTATGAACACCGGGGAGCTGTTTTTT. It is translated as CASSGSMNTGELFF.

The chain carries TRBV29-1 and TRBJ1-2; D remains unclear. The CDR3 is made up of 15 amino acids. Trimming left V 4 bases short and J 1 base short, with 16 bases between. CDR1 is SQVTM and CDR2 is ANQGSEA in the germline V gene. This CDR3 reads CSVASWRADNYGYTF. CDR3 DNA sequence: TGCAGCGTTGCTAGTTGGAGGGCTGATAACTATGGCTACACCTTC.

This clone was seen once. The gene calls are TRBV5-1 and TRBJ1-4, with D possibly matching TRBD1 (6 bases). The CDR3 is made up of 14 amino acids. Germline V CDR1 and CDR2: SGHRS, YFSETQ. Trimming shortened V by 2 bases and J by 4 bases, and 9 bases separated the two germline ends. As DNA, the CDR3 is TGCGCCAGCAGCTTTCAGGGGTATAATGAAAAACTGTTTTTT. It yields the protein CASSFQGYNEKLFF.

This clone was recorded only once. The J gene is TRBJ1-4, the V gene TRBV7-9; TRBD1 is a possible D gene (5 bases). V was trimmed by 2 bases and J by 8 bases, leaving 12 bases between them. CDR1 SEHNR and CDR2 FQNEAQ come from the germline V gene (reference sequence). CDR3 size: 14 residues. The CDR3 bases are TGTGCCAGCAGCTTACGCAGGGATAAAGAAAAACTGTTTTTT. As protein: CASSLRRDKEKLFF. Variable domain in full (rest from reference TRBV7-9 and TRBJ1-4): DTGVSQNPRHKITKRGQNVTFRCDPISEHNRLYWYRQTLGQGPEFLTYFQNEAQLEKSRLLSDRFSAERPKGSFSTLEIQRTEQGDSAMYLCASSLRRDKEKLFFGSGTQLSVL.

DNA for the CDR3: TGTGCCAGCAGCGCACTAGCGGGAGGGGGCGAGCAGTACTTC. Encoded protein: CASSALAGGGEQYF. The chain recombines TRBV5-8 with TRBJ2-7, with TRBD2 matching 13 bases. CDR3 size: 14 residues. After removal of 4 bases from V and 6 bases from J, the junction contained 4 bases not matched to a gene. The germline CDR1 and CDR2 sequences are SGHTS and YDEGEE.

The rearrangement links TRBV30 to TRBJ2-3; a weak D match, TRBD1 (8 bases). CDR3 length equals 16 residues. Germline assignment: CDR1 GTSNPN and CDR2 SVGIG (reference sequence). V lost 2 bases and J 2 bases, leaving 17 bases between the germline ends. This CDR3 reads CAWSRGAGGLTDTQYF. The CDR3 nucleotides are TGTGCCTGGAGTCGGGGGGCAGGGGGCCTCACAGATACGCAGTATTTT.

The genes are TRBV18 and TRBJ1-4, with D unclear. Germline assignment: CDR1 KGHSH and CDR2 LQKENI. The CDR3 is made up of 14 amino acids. V was clipped by 3 bases and J by 1 base, with 6 bases between them. CDR3 in amino acids: CASSPRGTNEKLFF. The CDR3 nucleotides are TGTGCCAGCTCACCCCGGGGAACTAATGAAAAACTGTTTTTT.

The genes are TRBV5-1 and TRBJ2-3, with 8 nucleotides matching TRBD1. CDR3 length: 14 amino acids. J lost 4 bases, V lost 3 bases, and 4 bases had no gene match. CDR1 and CDR2 (germline): SGHRS, YFSETQ. The CDR3 spells CASSWTGLADTQYF. CDR3 bases: TGCGCCAGCAGCTGGACAGGGTTAGCAGATACGCAGTATTTT.

This clone was counted at least ten times. The V gene is TRBV28, the J gene TRBJ2-2, with D maybe TRBD2 (6 bases). The CDR3 is made up of 15 amino acids. Germline V gene data show CDR1 as MDHEN and CDR2 as SYDVKM. V lost 0 bases to trimming and J lost 2 bases, with 7 bases between them. The CDR3: CASSLWGGNTGELFF. The CDR3 DNA is TGTGCCAGCAGTTTATGGGGAGGTAACACCGGGGAGCTGTTTTTT.

V is TRBV18 and J is TRBJ1-2, with 7 bases identical to TRBD1. The germline gives CDR1 KGHSH, CDR2 LQKENI. J gave up 7 bases and V 2 bases, and 4 bases lay outside the gene matches. This CDR3 comprises 13 residues. The chain's CDR3 is CASSPDRDPGYTF. The CDR3 DNA reads as TGTGCCAGCTCACCAGACAGGGATCCTGGCTACACCTTC.

V is TRBV9 and J is TRBJ2-1; D is undetermined. This CDR3 has 13 amino acids. The germline V and J ends were trimmed by 0 bases and 5 bases, with 6 bases remaining between them. Germline CDR1 and CDR2: SGDLS and YYNGEE. This CDR3 reads CASSVASHNEQFF. The CDR3 DNA sequence: TGTGCCAGCAGCGTAGCTTCTCACAATGAGCAGTTCTTC.

This clone was seen a few times. The gene calls are TRBV2 and TRBJ2-1; the match to TRBD1 covers 11 bases. This CDR3 contains 15 residues. The germline gives CDR1 SNHLY, CDR2 FYNNEI. Trimming cost V 7 bases and J 8 bases; bases outside gene matches: 10. This CDR3 is CASIAGTGGWYEQFF. The CDR3 nucleotides are TGTGCCAGCATCGCCGGGACAGGGGGTTGGTATGAGCAGTTCTTC. Looking up the rest from reference TRBV2 and TRBJ2-1 gives the full variable domain: EPEVTQTPSHQVTQMGQEVILRCVPISNHLYFYWYRQILGQKVEFLVSFYNNEISEKSEIFDDQFSVERPDGSNFTLKIRSTKLEDSAMYFCASIAGTGGWYEQFFGPGTRLTVL.

The chain recombines TRBV4-1 with TRBJ2-1; 14 bases are a match to TRBD2. V was clipped by 1 base and J by 3 bases; unmatched bases: 2. The CDR3 loop spans 17 amino acids. Germline V gives CDR1 MGHRA, CDR2 YSYEKL. The CDR3, as DNA: TGCGCCAGCAGCCAAGGACTAGCGGGAGGGCGCTACAATGAGCAGTTCTTC. This gives the protein CASSQGLAGGRYNEQFF.

The chain has TRBV7-8 and TRBJ2-7, with TRBD2 as a possible D gene (6 bases). The germline CDR1 and CDR2 sequences are SGHVS and FQNEAQ. The CDR3 sequence is 13 residues long. V lost 1 base to trimming and J lost 6 bases, with 10 bases between them. The CDR3 nucleotides are TGTGCCAGCAGCTTAGGATTGGGGGGCGAGCAGTACTTC. Protein product: CASSLGLGGEQYF.

This clone was counted a few times. The genes are TRBV6-1 and TRBJ2-7, with D unresolved. The CDR3 is made up of 11 amino acids. Trimming left V 2 bases short and J 7 bases short, with 6 bases between. CDR1 is MNHNS, CDR2 SASEGT, per germline. The CDR3 nucleotides read TGTGCCAGCAGTGAATTCGGGGAGCAGTACTTC. Translating gives CASSEFGEQYF.

This clone appeared a single time. This chain joins TRBV7-9 and TRBJ1-3; perhaps TRBD1 as D (5 bases). This CDR3 region has 15 residues. The germline gives CDR1 SEHNR, CDR2 FQNEAQ (reference sequence). Between the trimmed V and J ends, which lost 5 bases and 2 bases, there was a span of 13 bases. The CDR3 here is CASSPAGLAGNTIYF. In DNA, the CDR3 is TGTGCCAGCAGCCCCGCGGGGCTAGCTGGAAACACCATATATTTT.

The chain joins TRBV6-5 to TRBJ1-2; D may be TRBD1 (5 bases). The CDR3 is 13 amino acids. Germline values: CDR1 MNHEY, CDR2 SVGAGI. V was cut by 8 bases and J by 5 bases, with 15 bases left in between. In DNA form, the CDR3 reads TGTGCCAGCGGGGGGTTAGGAAGGTATGGCTACACCTTC. The encoded protein is CASGGLGRYGYTF.

The CDR3 loop reads CASSYSATSGQETQYF. The DNA for the CDR3 is TGTGCCAGCAGTTACTCCGCGACTAGCGGACAAGAGACCCAGTACTTC. The chain employs TRBV6-2 or TRBV6-3 and TRBJ2-5, with TRBD2 identical over 9 bases. Trimming took 0 bases from V and 2 from J; bases not matched to a gene: 4. CDR1 MNHEY and CDR2 SVGEGT come from the germline V gene. This CDR3 comprises 16 residues.

The chain links TRBV5-1 to TRBJ2-3, with TRBD1 identical over 9 bases. V trimming: 1 base; J trimming: 6 bases; junction bases outside the gene matches: 6. This CDR3 comprises 15 residues. Per the germline V gene, CDR1 is SGHRS and CDR2 is YFSETQ. CDR3 in amino acids: CASSLFGTGSDTQYF. CDR3 DNA: TGCGCCAGCAGCTTGTTCGGGACAGGGAGTGATACGCAGTATTTT.

The chain recombines TRBV19 with TRBJ1-1; a weak D match, TRBD1 (5 bases). The CDR3 loop spans 13 amino acids. Germline CDR1 reads LNHDA; CDR2 reads SQIVND (reference sequence). V gave up 2 bases and J gave up 8 bases, with 12 bases separating them. The CDR3 coding sequence is TGTGCCAGTAGTATATCCAGGGCACAAGAAGCTTTCTTT. It codes for CASSISRAQEAFF.

The chain combines TRBV5-6 with TRBJ2-3; D gene unclear. Germline V gene sequence: CDR1 SGHDT, CDR2 YYEEEE. This CDR3 is built from 13 residues. Trimming removed 0 bases at V and 10 bases at J, with 12 bases between. The CDR3 DNA reads as TGTGCCAGCAGCTTGGACTTAGATTCTGCGCAGTATTTT. It codes for CASSLDLDSAQYF.

The chain carries TRBV4-2 and TRBJ2-5, with 7 bases lining up with TRBD2. Trimming took 0 bases from V and 9 from J; bases not matched to a gene: 13. Germline CDR1 LGHNA, CDR2 YNFKEQ. This CDR3 has 16 residues. The CDR3 nucleotides read TGTGCCAGCAGCCAAGATCTGGGACTGGCGGGAGTGGCCCAGTACTTC. This codes for CASSQDLGLAGVAQYF.

The chain is built from TRBV11-2 and TRBJ2-4; TRBD1 might be the D (6 bases). Per the germline V gene, CDR1 is SGHAT and CDR2 is FQNNGV. The CDR3 runs to 14 residues. The V gene lost 1 base and the J gene lost 9 bases, with 13 bases spanning the gap. The CDR3 sequence: CASSLVSGAAIQYF. DNA for the CDR3: TGTGCCAGCAGCTTAGTATCAGGGGCGGCCATTCAGTACTTC.

This chain joins TRBV27 and TRBJ2-1; D not certain. This CDR3 is 15 amino acids long. Germline CDR1 and CDR2: MNHEY and SMNVEV (reference sequence). V lost 0 bases, J lost 6 bases, and 12 bases lay in between. CDR3 protein: CASSLSVIPSNEQFF. As DNA, the CDR3 is TGTGCCAGCAGTTTATCAGTAATCCCTAGCAATGAGCAGTTCTTC.